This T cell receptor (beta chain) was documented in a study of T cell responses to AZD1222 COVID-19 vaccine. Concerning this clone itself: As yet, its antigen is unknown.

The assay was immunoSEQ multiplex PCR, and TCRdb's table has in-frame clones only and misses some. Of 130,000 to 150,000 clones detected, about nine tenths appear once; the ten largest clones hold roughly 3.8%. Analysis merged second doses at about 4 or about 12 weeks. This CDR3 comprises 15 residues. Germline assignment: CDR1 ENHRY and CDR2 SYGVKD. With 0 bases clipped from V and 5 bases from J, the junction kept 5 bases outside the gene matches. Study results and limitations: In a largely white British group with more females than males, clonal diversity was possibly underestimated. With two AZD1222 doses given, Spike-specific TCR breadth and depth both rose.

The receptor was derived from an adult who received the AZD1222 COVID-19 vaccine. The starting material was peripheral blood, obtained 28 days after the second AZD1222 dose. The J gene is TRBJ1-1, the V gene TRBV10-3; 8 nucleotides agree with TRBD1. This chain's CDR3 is CAISESQGATTEAFF. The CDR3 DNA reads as TGTGCCATCAGTGAGTCGCAGGGGGCGACGACTGAAGCTTTCTTT.